The entry that follows covers one T cell receptor (beta chain) sequence. The protocol was immunoSEQ multiplex PCR, while the TCRdb copy is restricted to in-frame clones and leaves out a portion. This table has some 140,000 clones, about 88% appearing once. This sample stems from a study of cytomegalovirus exposure and HLA in healthy donors. V lost 7 bases to trimming and J lost 1 base, with 10 bases between them. This CDR3 contains 13 residues. Germline V gene lookup returns CDR1 LNHDA and CDR2 SQIVND (reference sequence). The clonotype originates from a woman aged 18 to 35 in good health and CMV-seropositive. The rearrangement links TRBV19 to TRBJ1-1, with D uncertain. Sequenced: PBMCs. The CDR3 here is CASNPNKNTEAFF. CDR3 DNA sequence: TGTGCCAGTAATCCGAACAAGAACACTGAAGCTTTCTTT.